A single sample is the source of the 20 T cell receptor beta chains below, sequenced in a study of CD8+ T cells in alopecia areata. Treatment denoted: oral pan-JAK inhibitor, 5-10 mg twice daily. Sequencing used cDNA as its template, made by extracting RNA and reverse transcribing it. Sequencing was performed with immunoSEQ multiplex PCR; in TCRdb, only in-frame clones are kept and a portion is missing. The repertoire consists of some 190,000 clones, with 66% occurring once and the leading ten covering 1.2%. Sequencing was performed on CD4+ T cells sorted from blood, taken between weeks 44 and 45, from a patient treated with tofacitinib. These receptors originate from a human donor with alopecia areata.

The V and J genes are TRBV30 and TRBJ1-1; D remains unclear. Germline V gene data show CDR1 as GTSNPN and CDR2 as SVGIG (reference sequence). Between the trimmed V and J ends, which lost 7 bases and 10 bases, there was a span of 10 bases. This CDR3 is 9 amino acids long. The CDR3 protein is CASDGPAFF. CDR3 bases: TGTGCCTCCGACGGCCCAGCTTTCTTT.

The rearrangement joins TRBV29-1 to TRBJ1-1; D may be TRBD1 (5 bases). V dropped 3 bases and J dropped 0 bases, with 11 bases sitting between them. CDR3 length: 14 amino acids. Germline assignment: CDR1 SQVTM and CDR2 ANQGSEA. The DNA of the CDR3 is TGCAGCGTTGATGGGGCCCCGATGAACACTGAAGCTTTCTTT. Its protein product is CSVDGAPMNTEAFF.

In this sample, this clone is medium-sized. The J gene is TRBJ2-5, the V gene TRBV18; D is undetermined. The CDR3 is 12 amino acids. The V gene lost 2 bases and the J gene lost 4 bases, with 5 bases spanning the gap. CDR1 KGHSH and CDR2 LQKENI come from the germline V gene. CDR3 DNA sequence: TGTGCCAGCTCACCAAGGAGAGAGACCCAGTACTTC. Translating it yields CASSPRRETQYF.

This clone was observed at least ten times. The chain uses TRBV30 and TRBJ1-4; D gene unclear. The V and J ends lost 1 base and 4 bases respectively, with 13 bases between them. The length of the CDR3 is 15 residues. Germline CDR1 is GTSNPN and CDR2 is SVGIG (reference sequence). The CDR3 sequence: CAWSAAAAINEKLFF. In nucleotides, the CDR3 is TGTGCCTGGAGTGCCGCGGCAGCGATTAATGAAAAACTGTTTTTT.

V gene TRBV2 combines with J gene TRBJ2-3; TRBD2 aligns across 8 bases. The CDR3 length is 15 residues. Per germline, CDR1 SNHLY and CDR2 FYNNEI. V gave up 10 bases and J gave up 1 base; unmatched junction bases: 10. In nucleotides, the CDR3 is TGTGCCACCCAGGTGGCTAGCGGGCGCACAGATACGCAGTATTTT. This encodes CATQVASGRTDTQYF.

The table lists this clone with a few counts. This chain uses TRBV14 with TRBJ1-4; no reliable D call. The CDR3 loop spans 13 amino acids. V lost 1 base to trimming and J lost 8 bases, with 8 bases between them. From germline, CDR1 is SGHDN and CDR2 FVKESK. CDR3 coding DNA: TGTGCCAGCAGCCAAGTAGGGCAGGAAAAACTGTTTTTT. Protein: CASSQVGQEKLFF.

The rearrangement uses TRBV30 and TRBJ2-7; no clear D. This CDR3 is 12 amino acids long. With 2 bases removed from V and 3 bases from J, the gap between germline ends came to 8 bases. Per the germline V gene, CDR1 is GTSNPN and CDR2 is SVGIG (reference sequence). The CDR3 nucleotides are TGTGCCTGGAGTACGCTACACTACGAGCAGTACTTC. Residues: CAWSTLHYEQYF.

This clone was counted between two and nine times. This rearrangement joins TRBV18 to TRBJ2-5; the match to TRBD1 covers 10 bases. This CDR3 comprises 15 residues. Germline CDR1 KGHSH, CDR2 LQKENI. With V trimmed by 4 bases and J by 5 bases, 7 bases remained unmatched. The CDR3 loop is CASSRTGTGAETQYF. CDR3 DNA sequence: TGTGCCAGCTCACGAACCGGGACAGGGGCCGAGACCCAGTACTTC.

CDR3 amino acids: CAWSVGSTAGPQHF. In DNA, the CDR3 is TGTGCCTGGAGTGTCGGGTCTACTGCCGGGCCCCAGCATTTT. V and J are TRBV30 and TRBJ1-5; the D is unclear. The CDR3 contains 14 residues. Germline-derived CDR1 and CDR2 are GTSNPN and SVGIG (reference sequence). With 0 bases removed from V and 9 bases from J, the gap between germline ends came to 15 bases.

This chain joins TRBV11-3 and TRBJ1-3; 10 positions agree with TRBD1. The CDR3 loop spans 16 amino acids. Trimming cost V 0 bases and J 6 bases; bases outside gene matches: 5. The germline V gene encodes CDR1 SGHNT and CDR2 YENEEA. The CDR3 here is CASSLDPRQGANTIYF. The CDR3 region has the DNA TGTGCCAGCAGCTTAGATCCGAGACAGGGGGCAAACACCATATATTTT. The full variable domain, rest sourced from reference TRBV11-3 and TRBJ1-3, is EAGVVQSPRYKIIEKKQPVAFWCNPISGHNTLYWYLQNLGQGPELLIRYENEEAVDDSQLPKDRFSAERLKGVDSTLKIQPAELGDSAVYLCASSLDPRQGANTIYFGEGSWLTVV.

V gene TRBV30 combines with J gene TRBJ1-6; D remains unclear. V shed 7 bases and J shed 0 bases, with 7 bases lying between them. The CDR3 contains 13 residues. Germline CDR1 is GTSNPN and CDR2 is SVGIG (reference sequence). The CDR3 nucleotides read TGTGCCTACGAGGGCTCCTATAATTCACCCCTCCACTTT. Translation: CAYEGSYNSPLHF.

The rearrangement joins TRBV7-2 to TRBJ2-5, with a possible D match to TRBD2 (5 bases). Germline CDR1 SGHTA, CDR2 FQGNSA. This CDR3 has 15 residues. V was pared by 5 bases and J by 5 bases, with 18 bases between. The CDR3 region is CASSRIMGRGETQYF. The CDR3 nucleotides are TGTGCCAGCAGCCGAATAATGGGCCGCGGGGAGACCCAGTACTTC.

CDR3 residues: CASSLSTSPIQYF. Written as DNA, the CDR3 is TGTGCCAGCAGTTTAAGTACATCCCCGATTCAGTACTTC. The V and J genes are TRBV28 and TRBJ2-4; D gene ambiguous. Germline CDR1 is MDHEN and CDR2 is SYDVKM. Trimming removed 2 bases at V and 10 bases at J, with 12 bases between. This CDR3 comprises 13 residues. Drawing the rest from reference TRBV28 and TRBJ2-4, the complete variable domain is DVKVTQSSRYLVKRTGEKVFLECVQDMDHENMFWYRQDPGLGLRLIYFSYDVKMKEKGDIPEGYSVSREKKERFSLILESASTNQTSMYLCASSLSTSPIQYFGAGTRLSVL.

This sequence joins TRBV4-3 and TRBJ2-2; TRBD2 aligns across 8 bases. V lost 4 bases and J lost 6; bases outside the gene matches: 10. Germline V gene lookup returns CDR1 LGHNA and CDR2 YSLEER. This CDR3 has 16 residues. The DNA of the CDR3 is TGCGCCAGCAGCCGAGGCCTTGGGACTAGTTCCGGGGAGCTGTTTTTT. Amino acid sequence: CASSRGLGTSSGELFF.

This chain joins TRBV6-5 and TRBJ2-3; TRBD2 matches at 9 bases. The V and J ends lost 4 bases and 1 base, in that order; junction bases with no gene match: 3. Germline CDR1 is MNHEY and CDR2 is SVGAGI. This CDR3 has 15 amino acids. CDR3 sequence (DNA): TGTGCCAGCAGTTCCCCTAGCGGGGGCACAGATACGCAGTATTTT. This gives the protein CASSSPSGGTDTQYF.

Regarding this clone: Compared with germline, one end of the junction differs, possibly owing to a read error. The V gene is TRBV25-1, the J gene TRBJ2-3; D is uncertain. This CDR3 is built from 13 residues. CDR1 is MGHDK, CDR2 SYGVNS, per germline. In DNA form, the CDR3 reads TGTGTCAGCAGTGAACTTAGCACAGATACGCAGTATTTT. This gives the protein CVSSELSTDTQYF. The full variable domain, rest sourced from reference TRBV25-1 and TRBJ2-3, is EADIYQTPRYLVIGTGKKITLECSQTMGHDKMYWYQQDPGMELHLIHYSYGVNSTEKGDLSSESTVSRIRTEHFPLTLESARPSHTSQYLCVSSELSTDTQYFGPGTRLTVL.

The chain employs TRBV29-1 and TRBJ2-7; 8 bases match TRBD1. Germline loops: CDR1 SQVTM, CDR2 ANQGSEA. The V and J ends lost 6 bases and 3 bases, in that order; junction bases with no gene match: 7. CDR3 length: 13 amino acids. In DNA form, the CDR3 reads TGCAGCGTGGGAGCCGACAGGGGCTACGAGCAGTACTTC. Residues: CSVGADRGYEQYF.

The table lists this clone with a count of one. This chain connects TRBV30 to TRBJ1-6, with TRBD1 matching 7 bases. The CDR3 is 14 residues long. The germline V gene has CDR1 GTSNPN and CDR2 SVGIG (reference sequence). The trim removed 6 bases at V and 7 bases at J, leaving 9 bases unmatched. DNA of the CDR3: TGTGCCTGCCAGACCGGGACAGCAAATTCACCCCTCCACTTT. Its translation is CACQTGTANSPLHF. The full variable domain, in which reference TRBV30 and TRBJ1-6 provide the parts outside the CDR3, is SQTIHQWPATLVQPVGSPLSLECTVEGTSNPNLYWYRQAAGRGLQLLFYSVGIGQISSEVPQNLSASRPQDRQFILSSKKLLLSDSGFYLCACQTGTANSPLHFGNGTRLTVT.

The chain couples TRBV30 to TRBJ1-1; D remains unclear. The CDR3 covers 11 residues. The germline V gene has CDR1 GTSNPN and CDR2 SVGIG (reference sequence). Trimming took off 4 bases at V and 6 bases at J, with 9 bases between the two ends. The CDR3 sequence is CAWNTWAEAFF. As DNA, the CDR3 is TGTGCCTGGAATACCTGGGCTGAAGCTTTCTTT.

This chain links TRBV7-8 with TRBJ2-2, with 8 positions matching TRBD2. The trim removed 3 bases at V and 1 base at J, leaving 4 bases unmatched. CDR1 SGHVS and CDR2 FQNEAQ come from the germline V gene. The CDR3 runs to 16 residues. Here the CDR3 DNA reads TGTGCCAGCAGCTTTCGGACTAGCCGGAACACCGGGGAGCTGTTTTTT. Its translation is CASSFRTSRNTGELFF.